This T cell receptor beta chain was obtained from a study of human T cells and chemical hapten exposure. Study at large: Patch testing was performed with 0.01% DPC on the upper back, with reading at 6 days.

Per the original methods: Per-sample TCR counts ranged from 23,224 to 690,600, median 95,638. Each CDR3 protein gets one entry after TCRdb re-called the RACE reads with MiXCR. The V and J calls come from TCRdb's annotation, not from the publication. Of tens of thousands of distinct CDR3 sequences in the sample, 10% are singletons; the top ten hold roughly a quarter. Ten or more counts support this clonotype. The ends were cut back, 2 bases at V and 3 bases at J, with 15 bases in the middle. Germline CDR1 SGDLS, CDR2 YYNGEE. This CDR3 contains 16 residues. Time point indicated: pre-sensitization, week 0. Treatment meaning: therapeutic diphenylcyclopropenone sensitization with weekly scalp DPC. Total RNA was isolated from unfractionated whole blood. Researchers sampled blood before each patch test went on.

The chain combines TRBV9 with TRBJ2-1; D is possibly TRBD2 (5 bases). This sample comprised whole blood, obtained in connection with sensitization to the hapten diphenylcyclopropenone (DPC). The clonotype comes from a man aged 50 or older with alopecia areata. Some clones in this sample may be carry-over from other donors' samples. The CDR3: CASSVLSGSGYNEQFF. The CDR3 bases are TGTGCCAGCAGCGTCTTGTCGGGATCAGGCTACAATGAGCAGTTCTTC. The variable domain in full, with the rest retrieved from reference TRBV9 and TRBJ2-1, is DSGVTQTPKHLITATGQRVTLRCSPRSGDLSVYWYQQSLDQGLQFLIQYYNGEERAKGNILERFSAQQFPDLHSELNLSSLELGDSALYFCASSVLSGSGYNEQFFGPGTRLTVL.